This T cell receptor (beta chain) was obtained from a study of CD8+ T cells in alopecia areata. About the study: People stayed on tofacitinib for 6 to 18 months, then stopped the drug for 6 months. Study results and caveats: Relative to normal scalp, lesional scalp, especially alopecia totalis/universalis, showed higher clonality. Sharing of TCRs across patients appeared less clear than in mice, possibly for HLA-related reasons.

The authors extracted RNA and reverse transcribed it into cDNA as the sequencing template. Libraries were prepared by immunoSEQ multiplex PCR; TCRdb keeps only in-frame clonotypes and omits some of them. This sample yields more than 75,000 clones, of which around 38% are seen a single time; around 1.4% belongs to the top ten. Worth noting for this clone: Its antigen is as yet unknown.

Germline CDR1 reads MDHEN; CDR2 reads SYDVKM. The CDR3 totals 14 residues. V lost 3 bases to trimming and J lost 1 base, with 9 bases between them. This sequence was found in a human donor with alopecia areata. This sequence joins TRBV28 and TRBJ2-5; D might be TRBD2 (6 bases). Specimen: CD4+ T cells sorted from blood. CDR3 in amino acids: CASSFGGIQETQYF. CDR3 bases: TGTGCCAGCAGTTTTGGGGGGATCCAAGAGACCCAGTACTTC.